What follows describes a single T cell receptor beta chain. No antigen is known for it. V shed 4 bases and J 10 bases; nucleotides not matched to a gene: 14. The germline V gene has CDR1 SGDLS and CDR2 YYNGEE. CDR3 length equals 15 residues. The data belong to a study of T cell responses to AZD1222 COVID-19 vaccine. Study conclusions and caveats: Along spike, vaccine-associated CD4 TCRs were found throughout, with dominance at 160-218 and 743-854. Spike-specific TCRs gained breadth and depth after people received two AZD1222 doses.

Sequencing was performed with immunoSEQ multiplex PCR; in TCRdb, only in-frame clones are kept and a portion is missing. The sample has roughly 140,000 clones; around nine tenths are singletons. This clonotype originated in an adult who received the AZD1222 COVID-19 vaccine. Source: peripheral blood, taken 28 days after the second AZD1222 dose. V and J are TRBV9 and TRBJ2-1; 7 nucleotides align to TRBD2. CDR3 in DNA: TGTGCCAGCAGCCCTTCAGCGGGATTATTCGAAGAGCAGTTCTTC. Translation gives CASSPSAGLFEEQFF. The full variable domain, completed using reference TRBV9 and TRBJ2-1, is DSGVTQTPKHLITATGQRVTLRCSPRSGDLSVYWYQQSLDQGLQFLIQYYNGEERAKGNILERFSAQQFPDLHSELNLSSLELGDSALYFCASSPSAGLFEEQFFGPGTRLTVL.